This T cell receptor (beta chain) is drawn from a study of blood T cell repertoires in COVID-19. As for the study in general: Sources were T cells, B-cell-depleted T cells, or PBMCs; the material itself was cDNA or gDNA.

Authors' methods: Reference gene primer amplification in the assay estimated nucleated cell counts. Using immunoSEQ multiplex PCR, the repertoire was profiled, and TCRdb retains in-frame clones only, with some absent. The V and J calls and clone size were taken over from that table, and D and trimming were inferred from the DNA. Found here are about 130,000 clones, 90% to 95% of them singletons; the top ten hold around 2.1%. V dropped 6 bases and J dropped 11 bases, with 12 bases sitting between them. CDR3 length: 11 amino acids. Germline V CDR1 and CDR2: SGHRS, YFSETQ. The sequence was collected from a man over 45 with COVID-19, enrolled during active disease. The sample taken for sequencing was peripheral blood. The chain uses TRBV5-1 and TRBJ2-1, with D tentatively TRBD2 (6 bases). CDR3: CASTSGTQQFF. CDR3 nucleotides: TGCGCCAGCACCTCCGGGACTCAGCAGTTCTTC. The full variable domain, its missing parts supplied by reference TRBV5-1 and TRBJ2-1, is KAGVTQTPRYLIKTRGQQVTLSCSPISGHRSVSWYQQTPGQGLQFLFEYFSETQRNKGNFPGRFSGRQFSNSRSEMNVSTLELGDSALYLCASTSGTQQFFGPGTRLTVL.